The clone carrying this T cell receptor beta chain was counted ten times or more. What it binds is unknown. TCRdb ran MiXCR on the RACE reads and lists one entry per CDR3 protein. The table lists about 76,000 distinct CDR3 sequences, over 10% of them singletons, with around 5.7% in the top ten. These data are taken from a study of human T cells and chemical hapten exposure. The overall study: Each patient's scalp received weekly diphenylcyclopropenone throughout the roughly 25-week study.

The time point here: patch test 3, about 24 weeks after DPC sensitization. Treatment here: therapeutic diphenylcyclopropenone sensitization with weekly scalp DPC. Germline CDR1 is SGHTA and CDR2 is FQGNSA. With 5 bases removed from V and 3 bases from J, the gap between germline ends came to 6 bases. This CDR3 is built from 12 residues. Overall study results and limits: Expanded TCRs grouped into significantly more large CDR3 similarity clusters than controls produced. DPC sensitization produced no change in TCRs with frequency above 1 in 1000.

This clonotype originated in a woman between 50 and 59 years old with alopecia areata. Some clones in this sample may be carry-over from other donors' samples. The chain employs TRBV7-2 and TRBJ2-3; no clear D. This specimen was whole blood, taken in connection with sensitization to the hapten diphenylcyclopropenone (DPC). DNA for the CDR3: TGTGCCAGCAGCCCGCATACAGATACGCAGTATTTT. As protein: CASSPHTDTQYF.